This TCR beta chain was sequenced in a study of T-cell memory formation after mild COVID-19. General observations from the study: A balance of CD4 and CD8 characterized clones contracting day 15 to 85, whereas later expanders leaned CD4+. Prior to infection, memory already included some responding clones, suggesting cross-reactive memory joined.

This clonotype was seen more than once but under ten times. Its antigen is as yet unknown. This CDR3 contains 15 residues. V shed 5 bases and J 4 bases; nucleotides not matched to a gene: 10. Germline loops: CDR1 DFQATT, CDR2 SNEGSKA (reference sequence). 5'RACE primed at constant segments yielded TCR alpha and TCR beta cDNA libraries bearing sample barcodes and UMIs. TCRdb called the 5' RACE reads again in MiXCR, with one record for every CDR3 protein. Among about 430,000 distinct CDR3 sequences listed, 15% to 20% were seen once. The sample was PBMCs or a T cell subset sorted from them (not recorded which). The TCR sequence derives from a man younger than 30 who had mild COVID-19 (a few samples of this study predate the infection). Cell type and time point are not known. V usage is TRBV20-1 and J usage is TRBJ2-1, with 8 bases matching TRBD2. In nucleotides, the CDR3 is TGCAGTGCTGACCTTAGCGGGGAAGGATACAATGAGCAGTTCTTC. Protein: CSADLSGEGYNEQFF.